This T cell receptor beta chain was observed in a study of technical replicates of blood from a handful of donors. CDR1 is LGHNT, CDR2 FRNRAP, per germline. This CDR3 comprises 13 residues. Germline trimming cut 1 base from V and 7 bases from J; bases unmatched to any gene: 1. This table comes from immunoSEQ multiplex PCR, and its TCRdb copy is limited to in-frame clones, with some not included. The data show around 84,000 clones, with more than 95% seen just once and approximately 0.15% held by the top ten. This sequence originates from a human donor in good health. The sample comprised T cells isolated from PBMCs. The rearrangement uses TRBV12-5 and TRBJ1-5, with 7 positions matching TRBD1. The CDR3 DNA follows: TGTGCTAGTGGTTTGGAACAGGGGCAGCCCCAGCATTTT. Amino acid sequence: CASGLEQGQPQHF.